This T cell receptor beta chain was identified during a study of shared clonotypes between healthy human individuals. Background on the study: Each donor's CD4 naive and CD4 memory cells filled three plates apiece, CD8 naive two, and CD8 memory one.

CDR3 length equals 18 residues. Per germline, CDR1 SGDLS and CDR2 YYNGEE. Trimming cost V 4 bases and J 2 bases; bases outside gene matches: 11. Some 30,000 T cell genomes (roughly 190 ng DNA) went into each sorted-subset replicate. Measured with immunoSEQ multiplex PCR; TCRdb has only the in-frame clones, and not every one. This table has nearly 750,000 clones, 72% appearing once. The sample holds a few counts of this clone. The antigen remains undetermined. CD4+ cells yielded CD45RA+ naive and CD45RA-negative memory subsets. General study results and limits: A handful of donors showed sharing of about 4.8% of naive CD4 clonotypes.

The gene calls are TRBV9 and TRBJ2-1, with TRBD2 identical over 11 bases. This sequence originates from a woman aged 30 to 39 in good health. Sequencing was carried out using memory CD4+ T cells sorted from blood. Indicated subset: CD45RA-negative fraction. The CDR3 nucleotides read TGTGCCAGCAGCTCCCGACTAGCGGGGCCAAGTACCTACAATGAGCAGTTCTTC. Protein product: CASSSRLAGPSTYNEQFF.